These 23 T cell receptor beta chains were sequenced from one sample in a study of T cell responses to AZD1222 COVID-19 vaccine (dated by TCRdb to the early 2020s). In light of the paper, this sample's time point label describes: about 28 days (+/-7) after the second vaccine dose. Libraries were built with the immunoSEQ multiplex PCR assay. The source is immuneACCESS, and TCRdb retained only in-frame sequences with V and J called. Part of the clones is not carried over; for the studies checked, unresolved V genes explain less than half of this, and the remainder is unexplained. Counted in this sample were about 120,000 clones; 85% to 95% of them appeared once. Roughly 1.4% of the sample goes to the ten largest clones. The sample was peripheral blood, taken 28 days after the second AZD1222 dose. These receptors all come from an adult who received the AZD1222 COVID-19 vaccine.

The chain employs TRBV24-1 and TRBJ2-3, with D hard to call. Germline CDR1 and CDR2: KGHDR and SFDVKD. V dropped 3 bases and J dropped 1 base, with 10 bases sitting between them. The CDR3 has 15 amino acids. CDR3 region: CATSDPAGGTDTQYF. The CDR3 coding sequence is TGTGCCACCAGTGATCCGGCAGGCGGCACAGATACGCAGTATTTT.

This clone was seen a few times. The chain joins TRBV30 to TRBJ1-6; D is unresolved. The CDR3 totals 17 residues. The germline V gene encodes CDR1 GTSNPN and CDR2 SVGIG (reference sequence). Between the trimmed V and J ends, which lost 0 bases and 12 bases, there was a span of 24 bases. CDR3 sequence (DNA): TGTGCCTGGAGTGTACTTGGACCCGAACTTTTCGCGAAACCCCTCCACTTT. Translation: CAWSVLGPELFAKPLHF.

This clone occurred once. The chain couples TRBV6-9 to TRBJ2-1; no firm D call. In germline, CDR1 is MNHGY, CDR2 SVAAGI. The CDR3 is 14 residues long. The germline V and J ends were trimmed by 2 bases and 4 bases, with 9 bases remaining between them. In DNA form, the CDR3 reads TGTGCCAGCAGTTATAACGGGTCGTACAATGAGCAGTTCTTC. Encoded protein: CASSYNGSYNEQFF.

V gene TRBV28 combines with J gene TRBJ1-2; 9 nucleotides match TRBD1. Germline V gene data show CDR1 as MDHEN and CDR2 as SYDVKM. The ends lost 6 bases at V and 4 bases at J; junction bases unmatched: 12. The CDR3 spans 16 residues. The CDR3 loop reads CASSNQQGAYGYGYTF. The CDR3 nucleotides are TGTGCCAGCAGCAACCAACAGGGGGCTTACGGCTATGGCTACACCTTC.

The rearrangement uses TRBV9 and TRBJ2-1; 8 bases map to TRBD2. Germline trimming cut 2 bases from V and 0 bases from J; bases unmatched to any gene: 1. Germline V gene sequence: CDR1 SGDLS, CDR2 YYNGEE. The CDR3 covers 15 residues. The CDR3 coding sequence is TGTGCCAGCAGCGTTGGGACTAGCTCCTACAATGAGCAGTTCTTC. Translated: CASSVGTSSYNEQFF.

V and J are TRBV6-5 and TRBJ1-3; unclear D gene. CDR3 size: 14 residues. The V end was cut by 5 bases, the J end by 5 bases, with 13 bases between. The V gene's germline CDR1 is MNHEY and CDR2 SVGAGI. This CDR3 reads CASSPPDSRNTIYF. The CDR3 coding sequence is TGTGCCAGCAGTCCCCCGGATTCTAGAAACACCATATATTTT.

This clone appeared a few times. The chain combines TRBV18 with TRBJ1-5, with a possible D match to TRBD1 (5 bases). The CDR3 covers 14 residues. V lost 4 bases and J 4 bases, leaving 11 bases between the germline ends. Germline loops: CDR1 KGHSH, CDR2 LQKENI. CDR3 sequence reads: CASSLDEGNQPQHF. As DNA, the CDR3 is TGTGCCAGCTCACTGGACGAGGGGAATCAGCCCCAGCATTTT.

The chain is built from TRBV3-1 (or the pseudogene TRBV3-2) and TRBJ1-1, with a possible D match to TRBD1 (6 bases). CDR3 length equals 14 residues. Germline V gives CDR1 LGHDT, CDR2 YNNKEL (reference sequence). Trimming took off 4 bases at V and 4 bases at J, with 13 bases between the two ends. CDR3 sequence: CASSPRGRSTEAFF. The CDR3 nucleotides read TGTGCCAGCAGCCCGCGGGGGCGTAGCACTGAAGCTTTCTTT.

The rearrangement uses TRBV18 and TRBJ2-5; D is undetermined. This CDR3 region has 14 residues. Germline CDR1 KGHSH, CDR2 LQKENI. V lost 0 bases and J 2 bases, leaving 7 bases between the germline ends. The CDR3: CASSPPNSQETQYF. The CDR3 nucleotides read TGTGCCAGCTCACCACCGAACAGTCAAGAGACCCAGTACTTC.

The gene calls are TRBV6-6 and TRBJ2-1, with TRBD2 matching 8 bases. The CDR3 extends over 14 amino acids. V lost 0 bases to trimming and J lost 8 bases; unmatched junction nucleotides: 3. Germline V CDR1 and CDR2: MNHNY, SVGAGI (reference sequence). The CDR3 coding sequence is TGTGCCAGCAGTTACTCGGGGACTAGGGATGAGCAGTTCTTC. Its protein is CASSYSGTRDEQFF.

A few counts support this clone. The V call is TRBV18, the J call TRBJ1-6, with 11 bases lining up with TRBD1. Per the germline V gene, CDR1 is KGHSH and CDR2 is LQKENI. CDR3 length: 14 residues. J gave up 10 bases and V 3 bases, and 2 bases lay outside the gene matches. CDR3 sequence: CASSPGQGESPLHF. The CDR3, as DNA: TGTGCCAGCTCACCGGGACAGGGGGAATCACCCCTCCACTTT.

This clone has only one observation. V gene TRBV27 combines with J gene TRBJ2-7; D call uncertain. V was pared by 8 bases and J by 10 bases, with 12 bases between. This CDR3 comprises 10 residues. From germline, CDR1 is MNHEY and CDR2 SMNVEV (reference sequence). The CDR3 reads CASGIPSQYF. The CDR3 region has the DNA TGTGCCAGCGGAATACCGAGCCAGTACTTC.

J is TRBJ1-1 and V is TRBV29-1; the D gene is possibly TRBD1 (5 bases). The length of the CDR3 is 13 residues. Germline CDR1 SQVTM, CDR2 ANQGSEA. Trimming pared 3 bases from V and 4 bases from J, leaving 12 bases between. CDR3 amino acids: CSVDGGSVTEAFF. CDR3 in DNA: TGCAGCGTTGATGGGGGTTCGGTCACTGAAGCTTTCTTT.

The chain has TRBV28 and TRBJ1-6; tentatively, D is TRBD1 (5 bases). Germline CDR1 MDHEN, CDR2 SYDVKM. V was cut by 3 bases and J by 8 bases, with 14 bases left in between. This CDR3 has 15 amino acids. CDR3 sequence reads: CASSLTEGGYSPLHF. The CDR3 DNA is TGTGCCAGCAGTTTGACAGAAGGAGGGTATTCACCCCTCCACTTT. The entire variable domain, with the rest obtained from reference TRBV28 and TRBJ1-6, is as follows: DVKVTQSSRYLVKRTGEKVFLECVQDMDHENMFWYRQDPGLGLRLIYFSYDVKMKEKGDIPEGYSVSREKKERFSLILESASTNQTSMYLCASSLTEGGYSPLHFGNGTRLTVT.

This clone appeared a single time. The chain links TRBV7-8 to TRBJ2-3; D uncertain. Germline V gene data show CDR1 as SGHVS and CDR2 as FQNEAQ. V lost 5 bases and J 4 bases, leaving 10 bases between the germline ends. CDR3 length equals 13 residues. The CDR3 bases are TGTGCCAGCAGCCAAAACCGCGCAGATACGCAGTATTTT. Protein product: CASSQNRADTQYF.

CDR3 protein: CASSPTTVRRGGGEKLFF. Here the CDR3 DNA reads TGTGCCAGCAGCCCGACGACAGTTCGCCGCGGGGGAGGAGAAAAACTGTTTTTT. The rearrangement uses TRBV14 and TRBJ1-4; D might be TRBD1 (5 bases). The CDR3 has 18 residues. Germline V gives CDR1 SGHDN, CDR2 FVKESK. With 4 bases removed from V and 8 bases from J, the gap between germline ends came to 26 bases.

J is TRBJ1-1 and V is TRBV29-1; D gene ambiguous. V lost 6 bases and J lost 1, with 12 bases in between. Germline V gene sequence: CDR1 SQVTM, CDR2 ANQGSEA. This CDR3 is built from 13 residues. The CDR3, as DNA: TGCAGCGTCACCCAACAACAGAACACTGAAGCTTTCTTT. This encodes CSVTQQQNTEAFF.

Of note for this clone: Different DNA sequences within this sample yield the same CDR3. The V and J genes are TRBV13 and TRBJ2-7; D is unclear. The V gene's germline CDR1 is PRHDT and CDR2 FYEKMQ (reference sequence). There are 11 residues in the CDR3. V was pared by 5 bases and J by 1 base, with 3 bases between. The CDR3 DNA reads TGTGCCAGCAGCCTGTCCTACGAGCAGTACTTC. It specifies CASSLSYEQYF. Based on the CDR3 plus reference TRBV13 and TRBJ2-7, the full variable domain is AAGVIQSPRHLIKEKRETATLKCYPIPRHDTVYWYQQGPGQDPQFLISFYEKMQSDKGSIPDRFSAQQFSDYHSELNMSSLELGDSALYFCASSLSYEQYFGPGTRLTVT.

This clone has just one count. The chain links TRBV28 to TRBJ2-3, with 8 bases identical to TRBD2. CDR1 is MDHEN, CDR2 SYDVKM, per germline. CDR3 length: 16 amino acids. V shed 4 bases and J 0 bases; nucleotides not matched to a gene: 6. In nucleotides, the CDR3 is TGTGCCAGCAGTTCGGGGGGGGGACTGAGCACAGATACGCAGTATTTT. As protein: CASSSGGGLSTDTQYF.

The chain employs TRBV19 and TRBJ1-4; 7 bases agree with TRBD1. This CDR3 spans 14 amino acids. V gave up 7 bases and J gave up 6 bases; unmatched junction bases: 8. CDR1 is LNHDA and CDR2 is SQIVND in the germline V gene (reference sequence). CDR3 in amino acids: CASKSRQGDEKLFF. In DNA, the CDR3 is TGTGCCAGTAAGTCGCGACAGGGCGATGAAAAACTGTTTTTT. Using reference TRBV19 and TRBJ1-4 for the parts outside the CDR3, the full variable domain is DGGITQSPKYLFRKEGQNVTLSCEQNLNHDAMYWYRQDPGQGLRLIYYSQIVNDFQKGDIAEGYSVSREKKESFPLTVTSAQKNPTAFYLCASKSRQGDEKLFFGSGTQLSVL.

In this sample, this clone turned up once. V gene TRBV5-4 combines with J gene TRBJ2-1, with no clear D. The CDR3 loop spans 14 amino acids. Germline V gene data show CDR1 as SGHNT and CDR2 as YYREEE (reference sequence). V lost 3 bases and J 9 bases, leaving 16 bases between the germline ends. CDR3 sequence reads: CASSSGAEFGEQFF. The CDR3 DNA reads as TGTGCCAGCAGCTCTGGCGCGGAATTCGGTGAGCAGTTCTTC.

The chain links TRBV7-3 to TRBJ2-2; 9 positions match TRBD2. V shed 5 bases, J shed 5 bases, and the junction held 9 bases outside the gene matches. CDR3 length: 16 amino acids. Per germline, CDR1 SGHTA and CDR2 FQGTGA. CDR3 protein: CASSSGTSIGTGELFF. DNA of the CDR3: TGTGCCAGCAGCAGCGGGACTAGCATTGGGACCGGGGAGCTGTTTTTT.

The CDR3 sequence: CASSVATSGSRGDTQYF. The CDR3 nucleotides read TGTGCCAGCAGCGTAGCAACTAGCGGGAGTCGTGGAGATACGCAGTATTTT. The rearrangement joins TRBV9 to TRBJ2-3, with TRBD2 identical over 11 bases. This CDR3 contains 17 residues. J gave up 5 bases and V 0 bases, and 8 bases lay outside the gene matches. CDR1 and CDR2 (germline): SGDLS, YYNGEE.